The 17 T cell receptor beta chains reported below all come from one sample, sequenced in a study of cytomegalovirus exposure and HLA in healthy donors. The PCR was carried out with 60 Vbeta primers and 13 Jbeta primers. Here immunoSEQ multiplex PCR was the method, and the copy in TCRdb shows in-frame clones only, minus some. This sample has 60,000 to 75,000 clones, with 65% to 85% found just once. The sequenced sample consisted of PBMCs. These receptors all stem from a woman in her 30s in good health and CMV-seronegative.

The CDR3 sequence: CASSWGTGGMNEKLFF. DNA for the CDR3: TGTGCCAGCAGCTGGGGGACAGGGGGGATGAATGAAAAACTGTTTTTT. The chain carries TRBV11-2 and TRBJ1-4; 11 bases align to TRBD1. This CDR3 spans 16 amino acids. Germline CDR1 and CDR2: SGHAT and FQNNGV. The ends lost 4 bases at V and 5 bases at J; junction bases unmatched: 6.

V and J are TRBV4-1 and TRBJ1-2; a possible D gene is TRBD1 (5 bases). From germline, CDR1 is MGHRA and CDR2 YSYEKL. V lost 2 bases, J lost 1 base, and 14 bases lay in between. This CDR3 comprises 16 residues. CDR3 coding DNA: TGCGCCAGCAGCCAACCCCGAGACAGTCATAACTATGGCTACACCTTC. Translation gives CASSQPRDSHNYGYTF.

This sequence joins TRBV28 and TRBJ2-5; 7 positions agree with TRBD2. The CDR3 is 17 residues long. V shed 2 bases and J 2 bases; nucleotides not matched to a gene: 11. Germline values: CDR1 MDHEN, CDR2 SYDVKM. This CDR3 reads CASSLGGGWREQETQYF. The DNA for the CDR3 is TGTGCCAGCAGTTTAGGGGGGGGTTGGCGGGAGCAAGAGACCCAGTACTTC.

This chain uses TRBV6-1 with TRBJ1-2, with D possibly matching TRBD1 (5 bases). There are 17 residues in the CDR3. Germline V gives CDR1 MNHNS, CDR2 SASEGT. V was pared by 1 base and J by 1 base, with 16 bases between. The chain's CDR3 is CASSEVVDRPINYGYTF. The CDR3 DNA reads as TGTGCCAGCAGTGAAGTCGTCGACAGACCCATTAACTATGGCTACACCTTC.

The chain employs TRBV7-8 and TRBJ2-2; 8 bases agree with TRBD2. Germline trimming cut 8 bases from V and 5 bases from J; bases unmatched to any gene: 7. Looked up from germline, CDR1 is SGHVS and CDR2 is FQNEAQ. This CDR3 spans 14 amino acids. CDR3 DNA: TGTGCCAGCCGGGGGAGCGGGAGAACCGGGGAGCTGTTTTTT. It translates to CASRGSGRTGELFF.

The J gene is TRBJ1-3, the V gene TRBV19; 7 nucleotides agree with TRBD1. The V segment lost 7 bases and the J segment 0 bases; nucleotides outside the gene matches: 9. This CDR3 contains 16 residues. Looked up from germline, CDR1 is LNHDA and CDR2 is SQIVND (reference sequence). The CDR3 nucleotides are TGTGCCAGTAACTACAGGGGCCCGCACTCTGGAAACACCATATATTTT. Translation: CASNYRGPHSGNTIYF.

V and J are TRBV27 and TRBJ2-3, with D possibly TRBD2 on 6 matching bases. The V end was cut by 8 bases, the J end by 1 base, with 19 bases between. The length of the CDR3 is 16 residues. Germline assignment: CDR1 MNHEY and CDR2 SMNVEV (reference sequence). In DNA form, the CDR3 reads TGTGCCAGCGGTGGGGCGGTCACGGGGGGCACAGATACGCAGTATTTT. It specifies CASGGAVTGGTDTQYF.

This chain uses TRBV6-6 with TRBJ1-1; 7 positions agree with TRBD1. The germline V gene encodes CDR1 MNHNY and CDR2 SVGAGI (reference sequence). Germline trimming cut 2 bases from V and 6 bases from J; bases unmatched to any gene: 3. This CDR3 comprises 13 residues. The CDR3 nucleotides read TGTGCCAGCAGTTACACAGGGACAGCTGAAGCTTTCTTT. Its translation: CASSYTGTAEAFF.

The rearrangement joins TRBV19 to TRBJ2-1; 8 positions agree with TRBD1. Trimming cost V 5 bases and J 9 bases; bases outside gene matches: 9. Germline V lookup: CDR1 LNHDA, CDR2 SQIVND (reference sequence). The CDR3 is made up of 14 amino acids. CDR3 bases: TGTGCCAGTAGTGCGGTGACAGGGGACACTGAGCAGTTCTTC. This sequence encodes CASSAVTGDTEQFF.

CDR3 DNA: TGTGCCAGCAGTTTTATAGTCGGAGAGACCCAGTACTTC. As protein: CASSFIVGETQYF. V and J are TRBV6-5 and TRBJ2-5, with D uncertain. Trimming cost V 4 bases and J 4 bases, with 10 bases left between them. Looked up from germline, CDR1 is MNHEY and CDR2 is SVGAGI. The length of the CDR3 is 13 residues.

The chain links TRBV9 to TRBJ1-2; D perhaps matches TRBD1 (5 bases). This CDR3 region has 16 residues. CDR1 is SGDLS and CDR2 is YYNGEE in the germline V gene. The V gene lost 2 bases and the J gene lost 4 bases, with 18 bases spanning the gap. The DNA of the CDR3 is TGTGCCAGCAGCGTCGACCTAACAGGATCAGTCTATGGCTACACCTTC. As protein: CASSVDLTGSVYGYTF.

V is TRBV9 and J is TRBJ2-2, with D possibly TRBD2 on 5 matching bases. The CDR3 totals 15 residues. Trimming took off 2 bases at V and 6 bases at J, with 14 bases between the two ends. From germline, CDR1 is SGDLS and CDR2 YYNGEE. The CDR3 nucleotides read TGTGCCAGCAGCGTGGCCTACCGGGGAGCCGGGGAGCTGTTTTTT. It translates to CASSVAYRGAGELFF.

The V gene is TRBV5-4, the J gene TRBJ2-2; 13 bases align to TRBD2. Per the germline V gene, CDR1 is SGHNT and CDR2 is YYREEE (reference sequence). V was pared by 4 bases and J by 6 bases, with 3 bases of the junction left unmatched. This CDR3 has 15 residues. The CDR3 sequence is CASSPGLAGAGELFF. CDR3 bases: TGTGCCAGCAGCCCCGGACTAGCGGGAGCCGGGGAGCTGTTTTTT.

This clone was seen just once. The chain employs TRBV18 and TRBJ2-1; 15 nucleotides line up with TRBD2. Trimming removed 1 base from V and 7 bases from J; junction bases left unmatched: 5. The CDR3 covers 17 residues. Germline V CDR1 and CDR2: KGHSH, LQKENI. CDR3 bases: TGTGCCAGCTCACCACGGGGACTAGCGGGAGGTAGGAATGAGCAGTTCTTC. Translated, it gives CASSPRGLAGGRNEQFF.

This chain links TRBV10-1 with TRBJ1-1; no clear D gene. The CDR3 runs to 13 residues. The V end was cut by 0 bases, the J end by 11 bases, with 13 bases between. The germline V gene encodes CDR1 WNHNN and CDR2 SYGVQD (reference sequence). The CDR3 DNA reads TGCGCCAGCAGTGAGTCTGGAGGGCAGGATGCTTTCTTT. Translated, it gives CASSESGGQDAFF.

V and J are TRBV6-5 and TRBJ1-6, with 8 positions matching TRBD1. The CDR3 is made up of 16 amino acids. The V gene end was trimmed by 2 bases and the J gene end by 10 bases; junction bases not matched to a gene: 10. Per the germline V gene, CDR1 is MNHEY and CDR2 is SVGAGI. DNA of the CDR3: TGTGCCAGCAGTTACCAAGGACAGGGAGGTCGGTCACCCCTCCACTTT. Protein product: CASSYQGQGGRSPLHF.

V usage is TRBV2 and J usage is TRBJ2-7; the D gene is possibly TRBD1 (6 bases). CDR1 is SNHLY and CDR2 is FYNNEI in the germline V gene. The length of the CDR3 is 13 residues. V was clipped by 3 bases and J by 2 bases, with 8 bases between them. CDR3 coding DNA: TGTGCCAGCAGTGACCACAGGGCCTACGAGCAGTACGTC. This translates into CASSDHRAYEQYV.